This TCR beta chain was captured by sequencing in a study of cytomegalovirus exposure and HLA in healthy donors. The ends lost 5 bases at V and 3 bases at J; junction bases unmatched: 1. This CDR3 has 13 amino acids. The germline CDR1 and CDR2 sequences are LNHDA and SQIVND (reference sequence). For this clone: Its antigen is undetermined.

The study's findings and limits: Common viral pathogens seemed to be connected with several of the most significant clusters, according to a later analysis. Accurate predictions that matched the HLA-A and HLA-B alleles of most subjects were reportedly made from TCR beta sequences. The authors enumerated some 170 TCR beta chains as linked to cytomegalovirus.

With 60 Vbeta and 13 Jbeta primers, the PCR was carried out. Generated by immunoSEQ multiplex PCR, the TCRdb table keeps only in-frame clones and is missing some. The sample holds 100,000 or so clones; less than 85% are singletons and the top ten take around 8.4%. The sample consisted of PBMCs. The chain employs TRBV19 and TRBJ2-7; 10 nucleotides align to TRBD2. The sequence derives from a man aged 40-50 years in good health and CMV-seropositive. The CDR3 DNA reads TGTGCCAGTAGTTCTAGCGGGAGCTACGAGCAGTACTTC. It translates to CASSSSGSYEQYF.